This T cell receptor (beta chain) came from a study of cytomegalovirus exposure and HLA in healthy donors. Unmatched junction bases numbered 7, after V lost 3 bases and J lost 2 bases. The V gene's germline CDR1 is LGHNT and CDR2 FRNRAP. The CDR3 is 18 residues long. Study results and caveats: The authors considered a cluster of highly shared sequence variants likely to be a sequencing artifact. Testing in vitro showed a few CMV-associated chains specific for CMV antigens.

The primer mix had 60 Vbeta and 13 Jbeta primers. TCRdb keeps only in-frame clones here, not all; method: immunoSEQ multiplex PCR. Among under 200,000 clones listed, 68% were seen once. Of note for this clone: Its antigen is unknown.

The chain carries TRBV12-5 and TRBJ2-5; 15 bases map to TRBD2. Sample: PBMCs. This sequence originates from a man aged 45 to 65 in good health and CMV-seronegative. CDR3 bases: TGTGCTAGTGGTTTATCCTTGGGACTAGCGGGGGGACAAGAGACCCAGTACTTC. The encoded protein is CASGLSLGLAGGQETQYF.